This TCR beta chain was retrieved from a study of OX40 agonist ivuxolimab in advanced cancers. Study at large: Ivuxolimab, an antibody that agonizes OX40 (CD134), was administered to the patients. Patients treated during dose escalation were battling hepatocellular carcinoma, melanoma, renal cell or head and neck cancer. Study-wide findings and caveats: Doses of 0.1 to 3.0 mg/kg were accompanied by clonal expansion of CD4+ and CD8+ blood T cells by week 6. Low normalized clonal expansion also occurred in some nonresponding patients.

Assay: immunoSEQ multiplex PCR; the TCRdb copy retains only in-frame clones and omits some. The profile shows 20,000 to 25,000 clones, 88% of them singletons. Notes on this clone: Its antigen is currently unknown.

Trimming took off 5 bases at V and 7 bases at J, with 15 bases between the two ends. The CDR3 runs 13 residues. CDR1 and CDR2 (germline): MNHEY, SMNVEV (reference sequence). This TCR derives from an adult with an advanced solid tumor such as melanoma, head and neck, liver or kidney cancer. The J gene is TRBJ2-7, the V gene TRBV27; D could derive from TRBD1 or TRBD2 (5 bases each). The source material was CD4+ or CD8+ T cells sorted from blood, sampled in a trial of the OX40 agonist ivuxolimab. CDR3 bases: TGTGCCAGCAGTCCCGGGACGGTAGGGGAGCAGTACTTC. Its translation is CASSPGTVGEQYF.